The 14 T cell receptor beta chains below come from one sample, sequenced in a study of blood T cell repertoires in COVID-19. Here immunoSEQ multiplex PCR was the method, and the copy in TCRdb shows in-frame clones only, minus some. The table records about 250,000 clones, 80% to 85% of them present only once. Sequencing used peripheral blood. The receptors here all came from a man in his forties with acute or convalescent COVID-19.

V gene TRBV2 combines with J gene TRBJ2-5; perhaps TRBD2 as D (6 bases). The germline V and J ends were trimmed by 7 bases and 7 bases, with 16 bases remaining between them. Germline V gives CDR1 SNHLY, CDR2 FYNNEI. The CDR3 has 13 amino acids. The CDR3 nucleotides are TGTGCCAGCACCCCGGCCCCCGGGGGGACCCAGTACTTC. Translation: CASTPAPGGTQYF. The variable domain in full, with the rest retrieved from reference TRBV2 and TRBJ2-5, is EPEVTQTPSHQVTQMGQEVILRCVPISNHLYFYWYRQILGQKVEFLVSFYNNEISEKSEIFDDQFSVERPDGSNFTLKIRSTKLEDSAMYFCASTPAPGGTQYFGPGTRLLVL.

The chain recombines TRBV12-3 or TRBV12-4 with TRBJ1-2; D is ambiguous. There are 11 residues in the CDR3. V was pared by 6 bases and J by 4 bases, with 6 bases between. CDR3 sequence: CASRQPYGYTF. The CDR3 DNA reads TGTGCCAGCAGACAGCCCTATGGCTACACCTTC.

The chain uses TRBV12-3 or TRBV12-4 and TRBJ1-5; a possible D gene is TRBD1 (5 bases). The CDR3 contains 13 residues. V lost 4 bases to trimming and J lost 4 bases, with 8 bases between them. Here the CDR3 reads CASSWTRNQPQHF. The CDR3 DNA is TGTGCCAGCAGTTGGACAAGGAATCAGCCCCAGCATTTT.

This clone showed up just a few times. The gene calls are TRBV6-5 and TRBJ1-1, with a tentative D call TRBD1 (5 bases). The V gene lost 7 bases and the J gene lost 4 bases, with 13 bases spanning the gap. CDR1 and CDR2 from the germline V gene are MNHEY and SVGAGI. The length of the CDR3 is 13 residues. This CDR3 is CASMFGGGTEAFF. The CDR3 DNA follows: TGTGCCAGCATGTTCGGGGGGGGCACTGAAGCTTTCTTT.

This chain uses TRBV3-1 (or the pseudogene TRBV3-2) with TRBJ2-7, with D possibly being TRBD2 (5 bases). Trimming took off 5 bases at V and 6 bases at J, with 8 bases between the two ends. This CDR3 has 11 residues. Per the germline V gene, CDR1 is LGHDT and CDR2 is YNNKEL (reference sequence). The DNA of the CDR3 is TGTGCCAGCAGCGAAGGGAGCGAGCAGTACTTC. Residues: CASSEGSEQYF.

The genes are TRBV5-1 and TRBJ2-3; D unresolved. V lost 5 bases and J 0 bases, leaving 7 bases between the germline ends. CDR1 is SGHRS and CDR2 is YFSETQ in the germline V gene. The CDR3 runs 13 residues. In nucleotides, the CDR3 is TGCGCCAGCAGGCAAACTAGCACAGATACGCAGTATTTT. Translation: CASRQTSTDTQYF.

CDR3 bases: TGTGCCAGCAGCCAAGGTGGGGGCGCGTTTGGCTACACCTTC. As protein: CASSQGGGAFGYTF. This chain joins TRBV3-1 (or the pseudogene TRBV3-2) and TRBJ1-2; the D gene is possibly TRBD1 (6 bases). CDR1 LGHDT and CDR2 YNNKEL come from the germline V gene (reference sequence). V dropped 1 base and J dropped 7 bases, with 13 bases sitting between them. The CDR3 runs to 14 residues.

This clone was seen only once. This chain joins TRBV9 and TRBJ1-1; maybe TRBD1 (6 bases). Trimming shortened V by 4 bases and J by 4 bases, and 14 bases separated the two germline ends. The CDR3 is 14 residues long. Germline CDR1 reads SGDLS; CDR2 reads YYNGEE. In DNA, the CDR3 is TGTGCCAGCAGCAAGGGGCAGGGGATCACTGAAGCTTTCTTT. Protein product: CASSKGQGITEAFF.

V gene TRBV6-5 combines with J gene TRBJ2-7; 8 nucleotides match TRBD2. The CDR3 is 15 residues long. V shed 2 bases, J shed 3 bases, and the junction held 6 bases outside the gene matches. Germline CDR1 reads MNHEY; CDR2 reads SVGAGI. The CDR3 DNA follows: TGTGCCAGCAGTTACGCGTTAGCGGGAATCTACGAGCAGTACTTC. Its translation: CASSYALAGIYEQYF.

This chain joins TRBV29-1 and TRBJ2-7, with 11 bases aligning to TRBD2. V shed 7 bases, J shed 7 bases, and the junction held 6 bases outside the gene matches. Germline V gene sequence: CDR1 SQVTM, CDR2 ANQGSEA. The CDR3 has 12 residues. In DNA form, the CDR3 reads TGCAGCGGGAGGACTAGCGGGTATGAGCAGTACTTC. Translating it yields CSGRTSGYEQYF.

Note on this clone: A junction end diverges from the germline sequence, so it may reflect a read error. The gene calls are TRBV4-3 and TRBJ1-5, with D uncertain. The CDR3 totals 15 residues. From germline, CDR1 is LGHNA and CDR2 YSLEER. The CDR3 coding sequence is TGCGCCAGCAGTCAAGATTGGGGAGGTGATCGGCCCCAGCATTTT. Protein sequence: CASSQDWGGDRPQHF.

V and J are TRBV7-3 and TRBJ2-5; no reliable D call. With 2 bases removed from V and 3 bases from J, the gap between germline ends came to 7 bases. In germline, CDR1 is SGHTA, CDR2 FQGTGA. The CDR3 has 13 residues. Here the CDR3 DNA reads TGTGCCAGCAGCTTACCCCCTAAAGAGACCCAGTACTTC. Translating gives CASSLPPKETQYF. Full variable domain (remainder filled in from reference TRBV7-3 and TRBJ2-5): GAGVSQTPSNKVTEKGKYVELRCDPISGHTALYWYRQSLGQGPEFLIYFQGTGAADDSGLPNDRFFAVRPEGSVSTLKIQRTERGDSAVYLCASSLPPKETQYFGPGTRLLVL.

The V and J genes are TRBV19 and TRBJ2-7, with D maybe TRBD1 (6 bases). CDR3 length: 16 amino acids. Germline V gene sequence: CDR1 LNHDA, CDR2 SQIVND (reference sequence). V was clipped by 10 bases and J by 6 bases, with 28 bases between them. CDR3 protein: CATPTGSFALKCEQYF. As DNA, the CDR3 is TGTGCCACCCCGACAGGAAGTTTCGCCCTTAAGTGCGAGCAGTACTTC.

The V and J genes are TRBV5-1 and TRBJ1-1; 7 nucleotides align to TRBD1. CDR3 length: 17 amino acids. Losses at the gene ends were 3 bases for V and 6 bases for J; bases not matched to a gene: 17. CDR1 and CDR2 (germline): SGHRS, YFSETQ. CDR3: CASSSGGTGVNGAEAFF. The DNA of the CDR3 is TGCGCCAGCAGCTCAGGTGGAACAGGGGTTAATGGCGCTGAAGCTTTCTTT.